This T cell receptor beta chain was captured in a study of blood T cell repertoires in COVID-19. Turning to the study itself: The United States, Italy and Spain supplied acute and convalescent COVID-19 samples.

The CDR3 spans 16 residues. Trimming took 8 bases from V and 6 from J; bases not matched to a gene: 15. Germline V CDR1 and CDR2: LNHNV, YYDKDF (reference sequence). Authors' processing steps: The assay estimated nucleated cells by amplifying reference gene primers. Generated by immunoSEQ multiplex PCR, the TCRdb table keeps only in-frame clones and is missing some. The V and J calls and clone size come from that table; D and trimming were worked out from the DNA. This sample yields fewer than 150,000 clones, of which 75% to 90% are seen a single time; 4.6% belongs to the top ten. V gene TRBV15 combines with J gene TRBJ1-5; 8 nucleotides match TRBD1. The receptor was isolated from a woman aged 50 to 60 with acute or convalescent COVID-19. The specimen was peripheral blood. CDR3 sequence reads: CATRDRMRSAGQPQHF. The CDR3 bases are TGTGCCACCCGGGACAGGATGCGCTCTGCGGGTCAGCCCCAGCATTTT. Supplemented by reference TRBV15 and TRBJ1-5, the full variable domain reads DAMVIQNPRYQVTQFGKPVTLSCSQTLNHNVMYWYQQKSSQAPKLLFHYYDKDFNNEADTPDNFQSRRPNTSFCFLDIRSPGLGDTAMYLCATRDRMRSAGQPQHFGDGTRLSIL.